Presented here are 7 T cell receptor beta chains from one specimen sequenced in a study of OX40 agonist ivuxolimab in advanced cancers. Sequencing was performed with immunoSEQ multiplex PCR; in TCRdb, only in-frame clones are kept and a portion is missing. Of about 40,000 clones listed, approximately 90% are singletons. Source: CD4+ or CD8+ T cells sorted from blood, taken in a trial of the OX40 agonist ivuxolimab. These TCRs come from an adult with an advanced solid tumor such as melanoma, head and neck, liver or kidney cancer.

V is TRBV11-3 and J is TRBJ2-1; 9 nucleotides line up with TRBD1. The CDR3 is 15 residues long. The ends lost 3 bases at V and 6 bases at J; junction bases unmatched: 6. Germline V gene data show CDR1 as SGHNT and CDR2 as YENEEA. The CDR3 region has the DNA TGTGCCAGCAGCTTCTCGGCGGACAGGGGCAATGAGCAGTTCTTC. Its translation is CASSFSADRGNEQFF. Looking up the rest from reference TRBV11-3 and TRBJ2-1 gives the full variable domain: EAGVVQSPRYKIIEKKQPVAFWCNPISGHNTLYWYLQNLGQGPELLIRYENEEAVDDSQLPKDRFSAERLKGVDSTLKIQPAELGDSAVYLCASSFSADRGNEQFFGPGTRLTVL.

V usage is TRBV7-8 and J usage is TRBJ2-3; D uncertain. V was cut by 5 bases and J by 0 bases, with 12 bases left in between. Germline V gene data show CDR1 as SGHVS and CDR2 as FQNEAQ. CDR3 size: 15 residues. CDR3 loop: CASSPTSQSTDTQYF. CDR3 nucleotide sequence: TGTGCCAGCAGCCCTACTTCACAGAGCACAGATACGCAGTATTTT. The whole variable domain, remainder taken from reference TRBV7-8 and TRBJ2-3, is GAGVSQSPRYKVAKRGQDVALRCDPISGHVSLFWYQQALGQGPEFLTYFQNEAQLDKSGLPSDRFFAERPEGSVSTLKIQRTQQEDSAVYLCASSPTSQSTDTQYFGPGTRLTVL.

This sequence joins TRBV10-3 and TRBJ1-2; TRBD1 matches 7 bases. V shed 0 bases, J shed 4 bases, and the junction held 5 bases outside the gene matches. This CDR3 spans 15 amino acids. CDR1 and CDR2 from the germline V gene are ENHRY and SYGVKD. In nucleotides, the CDR3 is TGTGCCATCAGTGAGTCAACAGGGGAAGGCTATGGCTACACCTTC. This codes for CAISESTGEGYGYTF.

The CDR3 coding sequence is TGTGCCAGCAGCTTCCAGTGGACAAGGGCGGCCGGGGAGCTGTTTTTT. This gives the protein CASSFQWTRAAGELFF. The gene calls are TRBV7-8 and TRBJ2-2, with D perhaps matching TRBD1 (5 bases). CDR3 length equals 16 residues. The germline V gene encodes CDR1 SGHVS and CDR2 FQNEAQ. The V end lost 3 bases, the J end lost 6 bases, and 17 bases lay between the germline ends.

The chain carries TRBV19 and TRBJ2-7; 7 nucleotides align to TRBD1. V was pared by 10 bases and J by 2 bases, with 8 bases of the junction left unmatched. CDR1 is LNHDA and CDR2 is SQIVND in the germline V gene (reference sequence). CDR3 length: 13 residues. The CDR3 nucleotides read TGTGCCACCTCGGAGACAGGGACCTACGAGCAGTACTTC. This translates into CATSETGTYEQYF.

V usage is TRBV11-2 and J usage is TRBJ2-5, with TRBD1 identical over 7 bases. The germline gives CDR1 SGHAT, CDR2 FQNNGV. Germline trimming cut 7 bases from V and 5 bases from J; bases unmatched to any gene: 13. This CDR3 comprises 15 residues. The CDR3: CASTSNRGLGETQYF. CDR3 DNA sequence: TGTGCCAGCACCTCCAACAGGGGTCTAGGGGAGACCCAGTACTTC.

The gene calls are TRBV6-6 and TRBJ2-1, with TRBD1 matching over 7 bases. This CDR3 is built from 16 residues. Germline V gives CDR1 MNHNY, CDR2 SVGAGI (reference sequence). V shed 3 bases and J 0 bases; nucleotides not matched to a gene: 5. CDR3 bases: TGTGCCAGCAGTTATTCGGGACAGCCCTCCTACAATGAGCAGTTCTTC. This encodes CASSYSGQPSYNEQFF.